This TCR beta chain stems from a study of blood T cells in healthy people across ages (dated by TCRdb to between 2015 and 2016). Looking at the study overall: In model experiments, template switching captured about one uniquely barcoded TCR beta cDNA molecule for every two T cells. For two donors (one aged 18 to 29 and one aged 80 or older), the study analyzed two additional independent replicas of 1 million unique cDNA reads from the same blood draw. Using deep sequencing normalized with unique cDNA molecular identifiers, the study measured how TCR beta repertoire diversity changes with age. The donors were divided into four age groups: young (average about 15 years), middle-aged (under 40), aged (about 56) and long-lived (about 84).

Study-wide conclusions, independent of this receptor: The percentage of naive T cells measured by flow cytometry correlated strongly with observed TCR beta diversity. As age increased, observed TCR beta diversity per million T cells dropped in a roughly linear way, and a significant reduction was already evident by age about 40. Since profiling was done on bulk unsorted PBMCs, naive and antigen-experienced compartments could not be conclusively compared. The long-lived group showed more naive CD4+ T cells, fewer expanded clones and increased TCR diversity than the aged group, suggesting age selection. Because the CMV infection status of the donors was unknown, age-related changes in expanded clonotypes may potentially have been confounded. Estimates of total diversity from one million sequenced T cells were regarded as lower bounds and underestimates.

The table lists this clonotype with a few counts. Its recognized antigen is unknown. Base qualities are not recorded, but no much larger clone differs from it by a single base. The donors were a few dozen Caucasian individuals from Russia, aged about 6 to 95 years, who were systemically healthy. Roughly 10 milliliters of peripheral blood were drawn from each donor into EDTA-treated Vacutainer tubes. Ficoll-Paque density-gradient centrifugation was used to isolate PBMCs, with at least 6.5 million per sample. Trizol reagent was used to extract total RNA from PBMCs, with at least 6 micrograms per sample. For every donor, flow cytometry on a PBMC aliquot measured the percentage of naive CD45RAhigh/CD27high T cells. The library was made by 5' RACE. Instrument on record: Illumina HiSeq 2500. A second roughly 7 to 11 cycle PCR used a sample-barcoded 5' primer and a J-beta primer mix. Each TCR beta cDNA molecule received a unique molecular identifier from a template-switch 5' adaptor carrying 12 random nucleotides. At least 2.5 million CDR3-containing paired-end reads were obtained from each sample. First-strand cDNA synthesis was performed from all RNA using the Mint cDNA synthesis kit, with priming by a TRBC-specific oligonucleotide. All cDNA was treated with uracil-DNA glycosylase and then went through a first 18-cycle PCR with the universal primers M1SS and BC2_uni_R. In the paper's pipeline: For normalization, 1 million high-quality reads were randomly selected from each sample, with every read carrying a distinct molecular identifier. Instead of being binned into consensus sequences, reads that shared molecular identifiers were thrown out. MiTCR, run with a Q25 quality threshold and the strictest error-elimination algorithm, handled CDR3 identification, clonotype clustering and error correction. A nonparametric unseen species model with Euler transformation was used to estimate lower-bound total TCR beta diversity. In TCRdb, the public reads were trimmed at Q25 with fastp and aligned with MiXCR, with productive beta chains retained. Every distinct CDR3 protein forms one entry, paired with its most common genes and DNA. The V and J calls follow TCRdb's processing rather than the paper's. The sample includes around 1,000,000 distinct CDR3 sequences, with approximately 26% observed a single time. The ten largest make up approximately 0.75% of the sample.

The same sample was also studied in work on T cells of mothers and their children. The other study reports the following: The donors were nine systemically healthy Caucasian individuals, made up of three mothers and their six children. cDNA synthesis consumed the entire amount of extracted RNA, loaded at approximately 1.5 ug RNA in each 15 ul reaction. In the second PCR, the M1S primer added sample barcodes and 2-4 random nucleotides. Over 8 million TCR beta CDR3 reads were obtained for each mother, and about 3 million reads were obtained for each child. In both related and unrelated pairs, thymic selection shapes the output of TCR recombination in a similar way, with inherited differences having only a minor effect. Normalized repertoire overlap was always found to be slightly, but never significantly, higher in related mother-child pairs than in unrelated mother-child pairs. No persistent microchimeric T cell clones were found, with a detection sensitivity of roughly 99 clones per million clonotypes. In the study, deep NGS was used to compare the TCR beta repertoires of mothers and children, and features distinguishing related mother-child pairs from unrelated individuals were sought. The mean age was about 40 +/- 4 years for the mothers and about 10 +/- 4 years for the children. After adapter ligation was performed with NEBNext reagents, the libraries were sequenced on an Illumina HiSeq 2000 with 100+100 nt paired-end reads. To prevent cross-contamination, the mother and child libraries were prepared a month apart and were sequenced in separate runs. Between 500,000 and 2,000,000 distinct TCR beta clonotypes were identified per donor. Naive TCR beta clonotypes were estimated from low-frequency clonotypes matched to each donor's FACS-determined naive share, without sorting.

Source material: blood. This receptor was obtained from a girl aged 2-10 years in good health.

The nucleotide sequence is given as TGCAGTGCTAACCCGTACGGGACAGACGTGAAGACCCAGTACTTC. It specifies CSANPYGTDVKTQYF. The rearranged chain carries TRBV20-1 and TRBJ2-5, with 7 central nucleotides matching TRBD1. From V the trimming removes 4 bases and from J it removes 6 bases, while the gene matches leave 14 bases of the junction unaccounted for. The CDR3 contains 15 residues, cysteine and phenylalanine counted. Only the CDR3 DNA is retained, 45 bases long and in frame from the first base. From the germline V gene (reference sequence), CDR1 is DFQATT and CDR2 is SNEGSKA.